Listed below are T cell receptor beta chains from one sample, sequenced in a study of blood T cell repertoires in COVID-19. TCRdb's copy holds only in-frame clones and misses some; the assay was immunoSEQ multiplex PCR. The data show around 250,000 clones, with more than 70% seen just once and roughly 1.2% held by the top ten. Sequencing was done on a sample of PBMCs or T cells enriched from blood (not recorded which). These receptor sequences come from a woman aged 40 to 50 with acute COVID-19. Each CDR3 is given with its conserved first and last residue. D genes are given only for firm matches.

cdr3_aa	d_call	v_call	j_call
CASSHRTSGSYSYEQYF	TRBD2	TRBV5-5	TRBJ2-7
CASGLRTAHTYEQYF	-	TRBV27	TRBJ2-7
CASSLTGRSSGNTIYF	-	TRBV7-9	TRBJ1-3
CASSLRLQGDTEAFF	TRBD1	TRBV7-9	TRBJ1-1
CAWSVLRVLGSPLHF	-	TRBV30	TRBJ1-6
CASSQAEMAEAFF	-	TRBV3-1/TRBV3-2	TRBJ1-1
CASRQNDNQPQHF	-	TRBV27	TRBJ1-5
CASSPPTGGETEAFF	TRBD1	TRBV18	TRBJ1-1
CASSFQETQYF	-	TRBV5-1	TRBJ2-5
CASSLDGTGELFF	-	TRBV5-1	TRBJ2-2
CASRAGTVGTEAFF	TRBD1	TRBV5-4	TRBJ1-1
CASSPSVGSTEAFF	-	TRBV18	TRBJ1-1
CASSSDRGNEQFF	TRBD1	TRBV18	TRBJ2-1
CASSWWSGDNEQFF	-	TRBV5-1	TRBJ2-1
CASSSGTSGYNEQFF	TRBD2	TRBV11-3	TRBJ2-1
CASSSTDSVRRNTIYF	-	TRBV5-6	TRBJ1-3
CASSPSRDRVQPQHF	TRBD1	TRBV3-1/TRBV3-2	TRBJ1-5
CATYKRLRTGQNSPLHF	TRBD1	TRBV5-4	TRBJ1-6
CASSPDREYEQYF	TRBD1	TRBV11-2	TRBJ2-7
CASTRLADQETQYF	TRBD2	TRBV7-9	TRBJ2-5
CASSPPEYVVNRYNEQFF	-	TRBV28	TRBJ2-1
CASSLGLYNSPLHF	-	TRBV3-1/TRBV3-2	TRBJ1-6
CASSPDIPGLAGRMAYEQYF	TRBD2	TRBV3-1/TRBV3-2	TRBJ2-7
CASTPSGNEKLFF	-	TRBV2	TRBJ1-4
CARSQLPGTSGRAIGSRETQYF	TRBD2	TRBV4-1	TRBJ2-5
CASSIVEGSETQYF	-	TRBV19	TRBJ2-5
CAKSRDRDRSEQFF	TRBD1	TRBV10-3	TRBJ2-1
CASSISRGTGANVLTF	-	TRBV19	TRBJ2-6
CASSQQGEETQYF	TRBD1	TRBV6-6	TRBJ2-5
CASSSPGREDGYTF	-	TRBV27	TRBJ1-2
CASRMWGTSGHGEQFF	TRBD2	TRBV5-6	TRBJ2-1
CASSLGGLNEQYF	-	TRBV5-4	TRBJ2-7
CAITSGTDTDTQYF	TRBD1	TRBV10-3	TRBJ2-3
CASSGQPYSNQPQHF	-	TRBV27	TRBJ1-5
CATSESTSGTKQFF	TRBD2	TRBV24-1	TRBJ2-1
CASSLWYTGLNTEAFF	-	TRBV28	TRBJ1-1
CASSLRGLVDPDEQFF	TRBD2	TRBV9	TRBJ2-1
CASSPAEGNDGYTF	-	TRBV7-8	TRBJ1-2
CASSYGTAEGYTF	TRBD1	TRBV6-5	TRBJ1-2
CASMGQAINYGYTF	TRBD1	TRBV11-2	TRBJ1-2
CATDSWPYNEQFF	-	TRBV24-1	TRBJ2-1
CASSLNPGHETQYF	-	TRBV7-2	TRBJ2-5
CASSMGPTNSPLHF	-	TRBV19	TRBJ1-6
CASSVSTGGEFGNTIYF	TRBD1	TRBV9	TRBJ1-3
CASSSRGYGNQPQHF	-	TRBV6-2/TRBV6-3	TRBJ1-5
CASRKTGRPEAFF	TRBD1	TRBV28	TRBJ1-1
CASSPPVAGAPGELFF	-	TRBV18	TRBJ2-2
CASRTGLSPLHF	TRBD1	TRBV6-4	TRBJ1-6
CASAETGSDYEQYF	-	TRBV19	TRBJ2-7
CASSERTGGSEKLFF	TRBD1	TRBV2	TRBJ1-4
CASSIGGHRISNTEAFF	-	TRBV19	TRBJ1-1